The clone carrying this T cell receptor (beta chain) has more than one count but fewer than ten. Its antigen is not identified. This entry comes from a study of CD4 T cells in relation to SARS-CoV-2 and coronaviruses. Study as a whole: PBMCs were cultured with antigen for roughly 10 days before TCR beta sequencing. Controls used an HIV-1 Nef peptide pool or no peptide.

Before the COVID-19 pandemic, during about 2011-2019, CD4+ T cells were taken from unexposed donors. CD4+ T cells were isolated from the cells after 10 days of culture. Cells permitting, SARS-CoV-2 S/N and four cold-coronavirus spikes were tested on unexposed-donor CD4+ T cells. Overall study findings and caveats: The cross-reactivity analysis covered only spike protein, not other viral proteins.

Clones were read by immunoSEQ multiplex PCR, and TCRdb kept only the in-frame ones, dropping some. The sample has 20,000 to 25,000 clones; about 82% are singletons. This clonotype originated in a human donor in good health. Sequences were obtained from CD4+ T cells from PBMCs, cultured in vitro.

In nucleotides, the CDR3 is TGCGCCAGCAGCCAAGGAGCGAGCTCCTACAATGAGCAGTTCTTC. Its translation is CASSQGASSYNEQFF. The chain recombines TRBV4-3 with TRBJ2-1; no firm D call. Germline V CDR1 and CDR2: LGHNA, YSLEER. V gave up 1 base and J gave up 0 bases, with 7 bases separating them. This CDR3 has 15 residues.